One and the same sample provided the 16 T cell receptor beta chains below, sequenced in a study of cytomegalovirus exposure and HLA in healthy donors. PCR employed 60 Vbeta and 13 Jbeta primers. TCRdb's copy holds only in-frame clones and misses some; the assay was immunoSEQ multiplex PCR. This sample carries around 140,000 clones, around 83% of them seen once, and the ten largest clones take around 8.1%. Sequencing used PBMCs. Every receptor here comes from a woman aged 45-65 years in good health and CMV-seropositive.

The chain recombines TRBV5-1 with TRBJ2-1, with 9 bases fitting TRBD2. The length of the CDR3 is 15 residues. CDR1 is SGHRS, CDR2 YFSETQ, per germline. The V gene end was trimmed by 4 bases and the J gene end by 5 bases; junction bases not matched to a gene: 7. The CDR3: CASSAERGVHNEQFF. DNA for the CDR3: TGCGCCAGCAGCGCCGAGCGGGGGGTTCACAATGAGCAGTTCTTC.

This chain connects TRBV7-6 to TRBJ2-2; D is perhaps TRBD1 (6 bases). The V and J ends lost 5 bases and 5 bases respectively, with 9 bases between them. The CDR3 covers 13 residues. CDR1 and CDR2 (germline): SGHVS, FNYEAQ. CDR3 in amino acids: CASSQGGTGELFF. DNA for the CDR3: TGTGCCAGCAGCCAAGGGGGAACCGGGGAGCTGTTTTTT.

The chain links TRBV5-1 to TRBJ2-5; 7 bases are a match to TRBD2. The V gene end was trimmed by 2 bases and the J gene end by 6 bases; junction bases not matched to a gene: 13. The CDR3 is 16 residues long. Germline V CDR1 and CDR2: SGHRS, YFSETQ. This chain's CDR3 is CASSFIAGEGGKTQYF. In nucleotides, the CDR3 is TGCGCCAGCAGCTTCATAGCGGGCGAGGGTGGAAAGACCCAGTACTTC.

The V and J genes are TRBV5-1 and TRBJ1-6, with D uncertain. Germline V gene lookup returns CDR1 SGHRS and CDR2 YFSETQ. The CDR3 runs to 15 residues. With 0 bases removed from V and 7 bases from J, the gap between germline ends came to 11 bases. CDR3 amino acids: CASSLEHSQNSPLHF. The CDR3, as DNA: TGCGCCAGCAGCTTGGAGCACTCCCAAAATTCACCCCTCCACTTT.

In this sample, this clone turned up a few times. The chain carries TRBV6-5 and TRBJ1-1; 11 positions match TRBD1. Germline CDR1 MNHEY, CDR2 SVGAGI. J was trimmed by 3 bases and V by 7 bases; bases with no gene match: 4. The CDR3 has 14 amino acids. The DNA for the CDR3 is TGTGCCAGCACCCGGACAGGGGGCTACACTGAAGCTTTCTTT. Its translation is CASTRTGGYTEAFF.

CDR3 nucleotides: TGCAGCGTTGGGCCCATACCGGGTAGCGGGACCCTCTCCTACAATGAGCAGTTCTTC. As protein: CSVGPIPGSGTLSYNEQFF. The rearrangement joins TRBV29-1 to TRBJ2-1, with 8 bases lining up with TRBD2. Germline V gene data show CDR1 as SQVTM and CDR2 as ANQGSEA. The CDR3 length is 19 residues. V lost 4 bases and J lost 0; bases outside the gene matches: 17.

This CDR3 reads CASGPIADRTDTQYF. The CDR3 DNA sequence: TGTGCCAGCGGACCGATAGCGGACCGCACAGATACGCAGTATTTT. The chain recombines TRBV25-1 with TRBJ2-3; the D gene is possibly TRBD2 (6 bases). The CDR3 contains 15 residues. V lost 8 bases, J lost 1 base, and 16 bases lay in between. Germline V CDR1 and CDR2: MGHDK, SYGVNS.

The chain combines TRBV4-3 with TRBJ2-1; TRBD1 aligns across 9 bases. Germline V gene data show CDR1 as LGHNA and CDR2 as YSLEER. V trimming: 0 bases; J trimming: 6 bases; junction bases outside the gene matches: 6. CDR3 length: 16 amino acids. For the CDR3, the DNA is TGCGCCAGCAGCCAAGACCTTGGGACAGGGTTCAATGAGCAGTTCTTC. Amino acids: CASSQDLGTGFNEQFF.

V gene TRBV6-5 combines with J gene TRBJ1-5; TRBD1 is a possible D gene (6 bases). CDR1 and CDR2 from the germline V gene are MNHEY and SVGAGI. CDR3 size: 12 residues. Trimming took 8 bases from V and 5 from J, leaving 10 bases between them. CDR3 amino acids: CASGRGDQPQHF. The CDR3 region has the DNA TGTGCCAGCGGCAGGGGAGATCAGCCCCAGCATTTT.

CDR3 nucleotide sequence: TGTGCCAGCAGGATGACCAAAGCGGGGGCCGGAAGCTCCTACAATGAGCAGTTCTTC. Amino acids: CASRMTKAGAGSSYNEQFF. The genes are TRBV7-9 and TRBJ2-1, with 8 positions matching TRBD2. With V trimmed by 6 bases and J by 0 bases, 16 bases remained unmatched. This CDR3 is built from 19 residues. The germline V gene has CDR1 SEHNR and CDR2 FQNEAQ (reference sequence).

CDR3 nucleotides: TGTGCCAGCAGTTTATGGACAGGGGTCATGAACACTGAAGCTTTCTTT. Amino acid sequence: CASSLWTGVMNTEAFF. The V call is TRBV6-6, the J call TRBJ1-1; 9 bases are a match to TRBD1. Germline V gene data show CDR1 as MNHNY and CDR2 as SVGAGI (reference sequence). Losses at the gene ends were 4 bases for V and 0 bases for J; bases not matched to a gene: 6. The CDR3 runs to 16 residues.

This chain connects TRBV2 to TRBJ2-7; TRBD1 is a possible D gene (6 bases). The CDR3 consists of 15 residues. Trimming pared 6 bases from V and 0 bases from J, leaving 15 bases between. From germline, CDR1 is SNHLY and CDR2 FYNNEI. The CDR3: CASRTSQGSSYEQYF. The CDR3 DNA follows: TGTGCCAGCAGGACTTCACAGGGTTCCTCCTACGAGCAGTACTTC.

The V call is TRBV5-4, the J call TRBJ2-7, with 8 bases matching TRBD2. This CDR3 region has 14 residues. V was pared by 4 bases and J by 7 bases, with 10 bases of the junction left unmatched. CDR1 is SGHNT, CDR2 YYREEE, per germline (reference sequence). This CDR3 reads CASSPSGGLREQYF. CDR3 nucleotides: TGTGCCAGCAGCCCCAGCGGGGGATTGAGGGAGCAGTACTTC.

The genes are TRBV19 and TRBJ2-1; D may be TRBD2 (6 bases). CDR3 length equals 11 residues. V lost 3 bases, J lost 10 bases, and 7 bases lay in between. Germline V CDR1 and CDR2: LNHDA, SQIVND (reference sequence). The CDR3 region is CASSMSGEQFF. CDR3 DNA sequence: TGTGCCAGTAGTATGAGCGGGGAGCAGTTCTTC.

The J gene is TRBJ1-5, the V gene TRBV18, with 7 bases lining up with TRBD1. The junction had 19 bases not matched to a gene; V was cut back by 4 bases and J by 13 bases. In germline, CDR1 is KGHSH, CDR2 LQKENI. The CDR3 is 16 residues long. The CDR3 DNA reads TGTGCCAGCTCACGTGGGGACAGCCCGGGAGCCGGGATACAGCATTTT. Its protein is CASSRGDSPGAGIQHF.

CDR3 bases: TGTGCCACCAGCAGAGATCTTGGACAGGGGACAAATGGCTACACCTTC. Translating gives CATSRDLGQGTNGYTF. The rearrangement links TRBV15 to TRBJ1-2, with TRBD1 matching over 9 bases. CDR3 length: 16 residues. The J segment lost 6 bases and the V segment lost 0 bases, leaving 8 bases of the junction unmatched. The germline V gene has CDR1 LNHNV and CDR2 YYDKDF (reference sequence).